These 5 T cell receptor beta chains were all obtained from the same sample, sequenced in a study of CD8 T cells in ankylosing spondylitis. Study-wide points: Ankylosing spondylitis blood appeared to carry a characteristic TCR beta motif of roughly eight highly homologous variants.

These receptors have no identified antigens. TCRdb processed the 5' RACE reads anew with MiXCR; each CDR3 protein has one entry. Here the sample spans about 540,000 distinct CDR3 sequences, roughly 13% being singletons. Sequencing was done on a sample of blood, either unsorted or a sorted T cell fraction (not recorded which). Receptors originate from a male donor with ankylosing spondylitis.

This chain uses TRBV6-1 with TRBJ2-3; maybe TRBD1 (5 bases). CDR1 and CDR2 (germline): MNHNS, SASEGT. Between the trimmed V and J ends, which lost 4 bases and 2 bases, there was a span of 7 bases. CDR3 size: 13 residues. Here the CDR3 DNA reads TGTGCCAGCAGTGGACAGATCACAGATACGCAGTATTTT. The encoded protein is CASSGQITDTQYF.

The rearrangement joins TRBV20-1 to TRBJ2-5; 7 bases line up with TRBD2. The CDR3 has 15 residues. The germline V gene encodes CDR1 DFQATT and CDR2 SNEGSKA (reference sequence). With 3 bases clipped from V and 2 bases from J, the junction kept 9 bases outside the gene matches. CDR3 residues: CSARSERGWQETQYF. The CDR3 DNA follows: TGCAGTGCTAGGAGCGAGCGGGGCTGGCAAGAGACCCAGTACTTC.

This clonotype came up a few times. The chain links TRBV29-1 to TRBJ2-1; D call uncertain. The CDR3 extends over 12 amino acids. V gave up 0 bases and J gave up 4 bases, with 4 bases separating them. Germline CDR1 is SQVTM and CDR2 is ANQGSEA. DNA of the CDR3: TGCAGCGTTGAAGACCGGTACAATGAGCAGTTCTTC. Protein sequence: CSVEDRYNEQFF.

This clonotype was seen more than once but under ten times. This chain links TRBV5-1 with TRBJ1-6, with TRBD1 identical over 8 bases. V lost 4 bases to trimming and J lost 7 bases; unmatched junction nucleotides: 4. The CDR3 is 14 residues long. Germline V gene lookup returns CDR1 SGHRS and CDR2 YFSETQ. The CDR3 coding sequence is TGCGCCAGCAGCCCGGGACAGGCGAATTCACCCCTCCACTTT. Its translation: CASSPGQANSPLHF.

This chain uses TRBV29-1 with TRBJ1-1; D remains unclear. The CDR3 extends over 15 amino acids. Trimming shortened V by 6 bases and J by 0 bases, and 17 bases separated the two germline ends. CDR1 and CDR2 from the germline V gene are SQVTM and ANQGSEA. CDR3 sequence reads: CSVRAGWGMNTEAFF. The CDR3 coding sequence is TGCAGCGTCCGTGCGGGTTGGGGTATGAACACTGAAGCTTTCTTT. The complete variable domain, with remaining parts taken from reference TRBV29-1 and TRBJ1-1, reads SAVISQKPSRDICQRGTSLTIQCQVDSQVTMMFWYRQQPGQSLTLIATANQGSEATYESGFVIDKFPISRPNLTFSTLTVSNMSPEDSSIYLCSVRAGWGMNTEAFFGQGTRLTVV.